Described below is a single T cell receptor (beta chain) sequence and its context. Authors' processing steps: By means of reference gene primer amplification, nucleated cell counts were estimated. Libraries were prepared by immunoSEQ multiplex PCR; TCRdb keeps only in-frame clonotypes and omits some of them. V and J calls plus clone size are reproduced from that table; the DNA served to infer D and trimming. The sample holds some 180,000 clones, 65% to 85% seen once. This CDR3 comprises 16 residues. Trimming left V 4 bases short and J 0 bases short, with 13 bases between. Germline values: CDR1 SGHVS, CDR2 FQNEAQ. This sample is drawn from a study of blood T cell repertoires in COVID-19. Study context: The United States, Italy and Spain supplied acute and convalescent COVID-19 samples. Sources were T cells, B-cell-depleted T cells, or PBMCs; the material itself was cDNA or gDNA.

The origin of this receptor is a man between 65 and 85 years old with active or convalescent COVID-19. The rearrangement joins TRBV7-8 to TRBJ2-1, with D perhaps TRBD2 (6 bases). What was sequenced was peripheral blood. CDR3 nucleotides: TGTGCCAGCAGCTCGCTAATAGCGGCCTCCTACAATGAGCAGTTCTTC. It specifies CASSSLIAASYNEQFF.